This T cell receptor (beta chain) was found in a study of blood T cell repertoires in COVID-19 (dated by TCRdb to the early 2020s). The study in broad terms: The collaborator samples originated in the United States, Italy and Spain and spanned the acute and convalescent phases of COVID-19. Deeply sampled blood TCRbeta repertoires from subjects exposed to, actively infected with, or recovered from COVID-19 were included in the dataset. The samples were drawn from the first 160 participants of the ongoing ImmuneRACE study and from 1,200 or so subjects provided by 6 global collaborators. The sample metadata nearly always contained a de-identified subject ID, COVID-19 status, age in years and sex. The prospective study material was composed of cDNA or gDNA derived from T cells, B-cell-depleted T cells, or PBMCs. Where available, HLA class I and class II types were obtained from metadata supplied by the sample provider rather than from assay-based typing. A freely available public database, intended as a resource for researchers studying the immune response to SARS-CoV-2, is where the repertoires were released.

TCRbeta CDR3 regions were amplified from genomic DNA by means of the immunoSEQ Assay, a bias-controlled multiplex PCR. The original pipeline was this. The number of nucleated cells in each sample was estimated from the amplification of reference gene primers within the assay. Sequence reads were collapsed and filtered to measure the absolute abundance of every unique TCRbeta CDR3 rearrangement. For each sample, productive Simpson clonality was calculated as the square root of Simpson's diversity index across productive rearrangements. In TCRdb, the immuneACCESS table is reduced to in-frame sequences with V and J assigned. These tables do not hold every clone; where another copy was compared, an unresolved V gene accounts for under half, and the others remain unexplained. The D gene and trimming were derived from the DNA, and the V and J assignments and clone size from that table. This sample holds about 670,000 clones; approximately 90% were observed only once. The ten top clones hold roughly 0.25% of the sample.

What the work shows at the level of the full study, not this receptor alone: The quantity of clinical and demographic metadata differed by source and by participant and was supplied without curation.

Cut back by 2 bases and 4 bases, the V and J ends lie 10 bases apart. The CDR3 starts with the cysteine, ends with the phenylalanine, and has 14 residues. Only CDR3 DNA remains: 42 bases, in frame from the first base. According to the germline V gene, CDR1 reads SGDLS and CDR2 reads YYNGEE. As concerns this clone: Which antigen it targets is not known. Base qualities are not recorded, but no much larger clone differs from it by a single base.

Collaborating institutions collected whole blood in K2EDTA tubes following their own protocols. For TCRbeta analysis, collaborator samples were shipped as frozen whole blood, as isolated PBMCs, or as DNA extracted from either sample type. The sequence came from a woman between 18 and 30 years old with acute or convalescent COVID-19. The sequenced sample was peripheral blood. The V and J segments used are TRBV9 and TRBJ1-3; the D gene cannot be named for sure. The CDR3 has the sequence CASSVNQMGNTIYF. The sequenced DNA: TGTGCCAGCAGCGTTAATCAGATGGGAAACACCATATATTTT.